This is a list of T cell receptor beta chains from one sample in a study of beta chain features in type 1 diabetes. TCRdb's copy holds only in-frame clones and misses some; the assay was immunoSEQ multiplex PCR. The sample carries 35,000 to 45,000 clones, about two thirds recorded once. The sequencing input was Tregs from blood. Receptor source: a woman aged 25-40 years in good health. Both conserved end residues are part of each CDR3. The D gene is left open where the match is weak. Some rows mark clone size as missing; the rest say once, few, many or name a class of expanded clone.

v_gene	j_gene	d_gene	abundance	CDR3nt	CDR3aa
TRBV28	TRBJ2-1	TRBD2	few	TGTGCCATCTTTAGCGGGACCGACAATGAGCAGTTCTTC	CAIFSGTDNEQFF
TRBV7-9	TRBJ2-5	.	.	TGTGCCAGCACCGAGGGGGGAGGGCCACTGCAAGAGACCCAGTACTTC	CASTEGGGPLQETQYF
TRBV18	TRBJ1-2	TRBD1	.	TGTGCCAGCTCACCACCGGGTTTGACAGGGAATTATGGCTACACCTTC	CASSPPGLTGNYGYTF
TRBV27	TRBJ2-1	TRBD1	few	TGTGCCAGCAGTTACCGGGACAGGGTCTACAATGAGCAGTTCTTC	CASSYRDRVYNEQFF
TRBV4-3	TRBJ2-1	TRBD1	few	TGCGCCAGCAGCCGCATATGGGACAGTGAGCAGTTCTTC	CASSRIWDSEQFF
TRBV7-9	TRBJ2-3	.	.	TGTGCCAGCAGCTTTGCAGCGGTTAGGAGCACAGATACGCAGTATTTT	CASSFAAVRSTDTQYF
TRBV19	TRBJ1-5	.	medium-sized	TGTGCCAGTAGTCGTGTTGGGGGCCAGCCCCAGCATTTT	CASSRVGGQPQHF
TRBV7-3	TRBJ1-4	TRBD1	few	TGTGCCAGCAGCTTAGGCTTGGGACAGAATGAAAAACTGTTTTTT	CASSLGLGQNEKLFF
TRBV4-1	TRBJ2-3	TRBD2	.	TGCGCCAGCAGAGCGGGGGTTAGCACAGATACGCAGTATTTT	CASRAGVSTDTQYF
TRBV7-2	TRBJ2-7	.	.	TGTGCCAGCAGCCCCAGTTACGAGCAGTACTTC	CASSPSYEQYF
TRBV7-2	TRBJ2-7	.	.	TGTGCCAGCAGCTTAGCAGGCCAGGGGCCGCACGAGCAGTACTTC	CASSLAGQGPHEQYF
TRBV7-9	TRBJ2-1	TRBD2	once	TGTGCCAGCAGCTTAGTGACTAGCGGGAGAACCACCTACAATGAGCAGTTCTTC	CASSLVTSGRTTYNEQFF
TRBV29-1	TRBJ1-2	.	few	TGCAGCGTTGGGACAGTCCTCTATGGCTACACCTTC	CSVGTVLYGYTF
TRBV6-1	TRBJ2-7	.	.	TGTGCCAGCATTATCAGACTAGGGACCTACGAGCAGTACTTC	CASIIRLGTYEQYF
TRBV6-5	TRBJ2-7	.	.	TGTGCCAGCAGTTCGGGATTGAGGCCCTTCGACGAGCAGTACTTC	CASSSGLRPFDEQYF
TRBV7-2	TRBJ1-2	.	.	TGTGCCAGCAGCTTGACGGACTCGCGGGGCTACACCTTC	CASSLTDSRGYTF
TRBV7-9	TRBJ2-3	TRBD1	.	TGTGCCAGCAGTCAATTGACAGGGGGTCCCACAGATACGCAGTATTTT	CASSQLTGGPTDTQYF
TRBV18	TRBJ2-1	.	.	TGTGCCAGCTCACCTCCCTCGAGGGGGAATGAGCAGTTCTTC	CASSPPSRGNEQFF
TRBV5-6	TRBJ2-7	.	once	TGTGCCAGCAGCTTGGGAGGGATAGCCTACGAGCAGTACTTC	CASSLGGIAYEQYF
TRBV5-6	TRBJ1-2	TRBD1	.	TGTGCCAGCAACCTAAGGGCAGGGGGCTTCTATGGCTACACCTTC	CASNLRAGGFYGYTF
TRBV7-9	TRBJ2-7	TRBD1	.	TGTGCCAGCAGCTTAGCAGGGGGCGGCTCCTACGAGCAGTACTTC	CASSLAGGGSYEQYF
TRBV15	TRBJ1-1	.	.	TGTGCCACCAGCACAAATAAGCAGGGGATGAACACTGAAGCTTTCTTT	CATSTNKQGMNTEAFF
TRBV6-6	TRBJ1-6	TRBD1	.	TGTGCCAGCAGTTACTCGGGACAGGGAGGTTCACCCCTCCACTTT	CASSYSGQGGSPLHF
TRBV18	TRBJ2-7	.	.	TGTGCCAGCTCACAAACAGAGTACGAGCAGTACTTC	CASSQTEYEQYF
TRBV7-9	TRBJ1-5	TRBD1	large	TGTGCCAGCAGCTTAGAGACAGGGGGCAATCAGCCCCAGCATTTT	CASSLETGGNQPQHF
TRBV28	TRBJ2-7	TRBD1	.	TGTGCCAGCAGCCCCGGAGGACAGGGTTCCTACGAGCAGTACTTC	CASSPGGQGSYEQYF
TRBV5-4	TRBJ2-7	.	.	TGTGCCAGCAGCTTGGCCCTCGGGGAATACGAGCAGTACTTC	CASSLALGEYEQYF
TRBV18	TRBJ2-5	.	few	TGTGCCAGCTCACCACGCGCAGGGCAAGAGACCCAGTACTTC	CASSPRAGQETQYF
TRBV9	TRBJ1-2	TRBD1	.	TGTGCCAGCAGCGTCGACAGGGGGGTTTATGGCTACACCTTC	CASSVDRGVYGYTF
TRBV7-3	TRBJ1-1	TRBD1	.	TGTGCCAGCAGCCCCGGACAGGGAAAAGCTTTCTTT	CASSPGQGKAFF
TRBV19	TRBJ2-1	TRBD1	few	TGTGCCACTCAGAAGGGGGCCATGAGGGGCAATGAGCAGTTCTTC	CATQKGAMRGNEQFF
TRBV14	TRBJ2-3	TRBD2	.	TGTGCCAGCAGCGCTCGACTAGCGGGAGGGCCCACAGATACGCAGTATTTT	CASSARLAGGPTDTQYF
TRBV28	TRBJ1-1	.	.	TGTGCCAGCATACTGGGGGAGGCTGAAGCTTTCTTT	CASILGEAEAFF
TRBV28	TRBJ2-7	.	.	TGTGCCAGCAGTTTTCCGGCAGGAAGACCCTACGAGCAGTACTTC	CASSFPAGRPYEQYF
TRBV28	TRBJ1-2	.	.	TGTGCCAGCAGTTTGGGAGTTGTGGACGGCTACACCTTC	CASSLGVVDGYTF
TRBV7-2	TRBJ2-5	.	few	TGTGCCAGCAGCTTAGCCGAGGGGACAACCCAGTACTTC	CASSLAEGTTQYF
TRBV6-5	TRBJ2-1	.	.	TGTGCCAGCAGTTACGAAGGACTGGGGGGCAATGAGCAGTTCTTC	CASSYEGLGGNEQFF
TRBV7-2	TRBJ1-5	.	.	TGTGCCAGCAGCCCGGGGTCCGATCAGCCCCAGCATTTT	CASSPGSDQPQHF
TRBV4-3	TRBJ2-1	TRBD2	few	TGCGCCAGCAGCCAAGTCCCGGGCGGGAGGGCCGGTGAGCAGTTCTTC	CASSQVPGGRAGEQFF
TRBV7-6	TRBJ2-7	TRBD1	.	TGTGCCAGCAGCTTAGGACAGGGGGCCCTCGAGCAGTACTTC	CASSLGQGALEQYF
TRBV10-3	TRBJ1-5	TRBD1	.	TGTGCCATCAGTCCCGATGGACAGGGTGGTTTTGGGCCCCAGCATTTT	CAISPDGQGGFGPQHF
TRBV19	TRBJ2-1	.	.	TGTGCCAGTAGTACCCAAGGGGGAGTTAATGAGCAGTTCTTC	CASSTQGGVNEQFF
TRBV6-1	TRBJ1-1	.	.	TGTGCCAGCAGTGCGGCCTGGGCGAACACTGAAGCTTTCTTT	CASSAAWANTEAFF
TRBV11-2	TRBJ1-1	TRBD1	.	TGTGCCAGCAGCCACACTGGACAGGGGAAAACTGAAGCTTTCTTT	CASSHTGQGKTEAFF
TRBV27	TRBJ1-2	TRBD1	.	TGTGCCAGCAGTAAAAGGACAGGGGATGGCTACACCTTC	CASSKRTGDGYTF
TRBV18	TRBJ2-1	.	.	TGTGCCAGCTCATTAAGGCAGGCAGACTCCTACAATGAGCAGTTCTTC	CASSLRQADSYNEQFF
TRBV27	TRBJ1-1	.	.	TGTGCCAGCAGTTTATTCCGGGGCACTGAAGCTTTCTTT	CASSLFRGTEAFF
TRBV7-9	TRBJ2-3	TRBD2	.	TGTGCCAGCAGCTTAATTAGCGGGACGCGCACAGATACGCAGTATTTT	CASSLISGTRTDTQYF
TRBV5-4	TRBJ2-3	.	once	TGTGCCAGCAGCTTTCGCGGCGCAGATACGCAGTATTTT	CASSFRGADTQYF
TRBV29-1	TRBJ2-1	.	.	TGCAGCGTTGAACTAGCGACGAGCTCCTACAATGAGCAGTTCTTC	CSVELATSSYNEQFF
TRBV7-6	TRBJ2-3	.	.	TGTGCCAGCAGCTTTGGGGGCGGATCCACAGATACGCAGTATTTT	CASSFGGGSTDTQYF
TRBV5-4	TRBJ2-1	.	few	TGTGCCAGCAGCGGGAGATGGGGGGAATTATATAATGAGCAGTTCTTC	CASSGRWGELYNEQFF